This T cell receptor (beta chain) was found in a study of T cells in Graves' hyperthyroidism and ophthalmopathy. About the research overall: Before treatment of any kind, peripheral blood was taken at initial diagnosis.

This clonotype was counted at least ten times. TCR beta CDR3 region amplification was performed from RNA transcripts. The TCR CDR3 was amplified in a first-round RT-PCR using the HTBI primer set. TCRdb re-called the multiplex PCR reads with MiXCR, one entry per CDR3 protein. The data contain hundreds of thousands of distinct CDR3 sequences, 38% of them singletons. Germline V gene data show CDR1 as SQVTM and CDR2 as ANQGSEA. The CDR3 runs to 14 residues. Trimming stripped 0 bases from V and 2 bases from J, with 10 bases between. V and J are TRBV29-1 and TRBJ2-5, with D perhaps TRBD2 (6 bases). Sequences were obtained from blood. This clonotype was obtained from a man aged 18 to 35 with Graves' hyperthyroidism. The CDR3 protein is CSVEEERAQETQYF. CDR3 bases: TGCAGCGTTGAAGAGGAGCGGGCGCAAGAGACCCAGTACTTC.